What follows describes a single TCR beta chain. What it binds is not known. The data derive from a study of cytomegalovirus exposure and HLA in healthy donors. General study points: Reportedly, HLA-A and HLA-B alleles of most subjects were accurately predicted from TCR beta. According to the study, around 150 TCR beta chains were cytomegalovirus-associated.

J lost 2 bases, V lost 4 bases, and 1 base had no gene match. Germline assignment: CDR1 MNHEY and CDR2 SMNVEV (reference sequence). This CDR3 contains 14 residues. The PCR made use of 60 Vbeta and 13 Jbeta primers. Data came from immunoSEQ multiplex PCR; TCRdb stores just in-frame clones and leaves some out. The table has some 150,000 clones, roughly 82% seen once. The gene calls are TRBV27 and TRBJ2-5, with 10 bases fitting TRBD2. What was sequenced was PBMCs. The clonotype comes from a woman aged 45-60 years in good health and CMV-seropositive. The CDR3 DNA reads as TGTGCCAGCAGTTGGACTAGCGGACAAGAGACCCAGTACTTC. This sequence encodes CASSWTSGQETQYF.